This T cell receptor beta chain was recovered during a study of T cell responses to AZD1222 COVID-19 vaccine. Study-wide background: The study pooled second doses at about 4 or about 12 weeks.

The repertoire was sequenced with immunoSEQ multiplex PCR; TCRdb's copy has only in-frame clones and lacks some. The sample has some 180,000 clones, around 94% seen once. Between the trimmed V and J ends, which lost 8 bases and 0 bases, there was a span of 10 bases. The CDR3 runs 13 residues. Germline loops: CDR1 SNHLY, CDR2 FYNNEI. As concerns this clone: Its cognate antigen is unknown.

Findings and limits, study-wide: Unmutated variant regions are reportedly the target of nearly half of TCRs that are spike-specific.

The TCR originated in an adult in good health. This sequence joins TRBV2 and TRBJ1-2; D unclear. Specimen: peripheral blood, collected on day 0 of AZD1222 vaccination. The DNA of the CDR3 is TGTGCCAGCTGGGCTTCAGCTAACTATGGCTACACCTTC. Its translation: CASWASANYGYTF.